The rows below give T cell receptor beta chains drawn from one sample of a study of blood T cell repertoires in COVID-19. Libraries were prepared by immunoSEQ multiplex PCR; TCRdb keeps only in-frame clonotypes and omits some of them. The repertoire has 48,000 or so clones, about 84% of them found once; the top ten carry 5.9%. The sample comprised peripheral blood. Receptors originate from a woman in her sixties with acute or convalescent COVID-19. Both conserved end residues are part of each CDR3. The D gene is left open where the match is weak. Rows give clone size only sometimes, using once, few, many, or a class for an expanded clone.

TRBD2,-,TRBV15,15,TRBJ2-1,CANQGLAGGGNEQFF,TGTGCCAACCAAGGACTAGCGGGGGGAGGCAATGAGCAGTTCTTC
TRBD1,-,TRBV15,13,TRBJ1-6,CATSLDRVSPLHF,TGTGCCACCAGCTTAGACAGGGTCTCACCCCTCCACTTT
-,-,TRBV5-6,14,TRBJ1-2,CASGRATGNYGYTF,TGTGCCAGCGGCAGGGCCACCGGGAACTATGGCTACACCTTC
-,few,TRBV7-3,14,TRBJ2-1,CASSFGGGPNEQFF,TGTGCCAGCAGCTTCGGAGGAGGGCCGAATGAGCAGTTCTTC
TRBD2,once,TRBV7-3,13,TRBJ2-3,CASSFGTSGTQYF,TGTGCCAGCAGCTTCGGGACTAGCGGAACGCAGTATTTT
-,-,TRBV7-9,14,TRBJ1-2,CASSLLDRNYGYTF,TGTGCCAGCAGCTTGCTCGACAGGAACTATGGCTACACCTTC
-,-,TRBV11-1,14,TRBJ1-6,CASSFSQAGSPLHF,TGTGCCAGCAGCTTCTCACAGGCAGGGTCACCCCTCCACTTT
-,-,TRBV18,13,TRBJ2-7,CASSPGSGYEQYF,TGTGCCAGCTCACCCGGTTCGGGGTACGAGCAGTACTTC
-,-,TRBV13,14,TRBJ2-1,CASSETDTYNEQFF,TGTGCCAGCAGCGAAACAGATACCTACAATGAGCAGTTCTTC
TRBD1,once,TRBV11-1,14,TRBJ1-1,CASSLKRTGGRAFF,TGTGCCAGCAGCTTAAAAAGGACAGGGGGGAGAGCTTTCTTT
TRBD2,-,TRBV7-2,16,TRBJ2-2,CASPPGGVSASGELFF,TGTGCCAGCCCCCCGGGAGGGGTCAGCGCTTCTGGGGAGCTGTTTTTT
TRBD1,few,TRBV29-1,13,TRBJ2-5,CSVKKTGGETQYF,TGCAGCGTTAAAAAGACAGGGGGAGAGACCCAGTACTTC
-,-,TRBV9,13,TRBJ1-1,CASSVAAYTEAFF,TGTGCCAGCAGCGTGGCAGCGTACACTGAAGCTTTCTTT
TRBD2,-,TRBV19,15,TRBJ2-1,CASSELAGGRGEQFF,TGTGCCAGTAGTGAACTAGCGGGGGGCCGGGGTGAGCAGTTCTTC
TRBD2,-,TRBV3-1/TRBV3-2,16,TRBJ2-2,CASSQDRLAAIGELFF,TGTGCCAGCAGCCAAGACCGACTAGCGGCGATCGGGGAGCTGTTTTTT
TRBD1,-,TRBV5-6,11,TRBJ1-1,CASSVTGQAFF,TGTGCCAGCAGCGTGACAGGGCAAGCTTTCTTT
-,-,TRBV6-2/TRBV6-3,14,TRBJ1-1,CASSYRGRNTEAFF,TGTGCCAGCAGTTATCGGGGTCGGAACACTGAAGCTTTCTTT
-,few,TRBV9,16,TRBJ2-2,CASSVVAGPNTGELFF,TGTGCCAGCAGCGTAGTAGCAGGGCCCAACACCGGGGAGCTGTTTTTT
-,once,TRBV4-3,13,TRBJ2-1,CASSQAGYNEQFF,TGCGCCAGCAGCCAAGCAGGATACAATGAGCAGTTCTTC
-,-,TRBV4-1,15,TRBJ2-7,CASSQVFGQPYEQYF,TGCGCCAGCAGCCAAGTTTTCGGACAGCCCTACGAGCAGTACTTC
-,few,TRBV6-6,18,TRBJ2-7,CASSPTLSHDRPHYEQYF,TGTGCCAGCAGTCCTACCCTAAGCCACGACAGGCCACACTACGAGCAGTACTTC
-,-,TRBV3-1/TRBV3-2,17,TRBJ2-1,CASSHSPGLGVRDEQFF,TGTGCCAGCAGCCACTCTCCTGGGTTAGGGGTTAGGGATGAGCAGTTCTTC
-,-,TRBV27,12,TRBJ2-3,CASSFSLDTQYF,TGTGCCAGCAGTTTCAGTTTGGATACGCAGTATTTT
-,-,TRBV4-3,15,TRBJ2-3,CASSQDGSVTDTQYF,TGCGCCAGCAGCCAAGACGGGAGCGTCACAGATACGCAGTATTTT
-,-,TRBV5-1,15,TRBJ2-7,CASSQVGEGSYEQYF,TGCGCCAGCAGCCAAGTGGGAGAAGGCTCCTACGAGCAGTACTTC
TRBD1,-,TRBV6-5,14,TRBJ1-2,CASSPTGGRYGYTF,TGTGCCAGCAGTCCGACAGGGGGAAGGTATGGCTACACCTTC
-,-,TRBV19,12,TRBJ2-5,CASSNLRETQYF,TGTGCCAGTAGTAATCTGCGAGAGACCCAGTACTTC
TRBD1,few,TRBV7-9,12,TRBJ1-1,CASSLVGGTAFF,TGTGCCAGCAGCTTAGTAGGGGGCACAGCTTTCTTT
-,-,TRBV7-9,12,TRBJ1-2,CASSPGTVGYTF,TGTGCCAGCAGCCCAGGGACTGTTGGCTACACCTTC
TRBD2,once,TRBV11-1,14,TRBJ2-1,CASSSGLVWDEQFF,TGTGCCAGCAGCTCGGGACTAGTTTGGGATGAGCAGTTCTTC
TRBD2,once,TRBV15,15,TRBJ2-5,CATSRALAGGETQYF,TGTGCCACCAGCAGGGCACTAGCGGGAGGAGAGACCCAGTACTTC
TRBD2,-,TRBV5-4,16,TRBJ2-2,CASSRGTSGATGELFF,TGTGCCAGCAGCCGCGGGACTAGCGGGGCGACCGGGGAGCTGTTTTTT
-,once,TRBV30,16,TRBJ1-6,CAWGPPGAIVNSPLHF,TGTGCCTGGGGGCCACCAGGGGCGATAGTGAATTCACCCCTCCACTTT
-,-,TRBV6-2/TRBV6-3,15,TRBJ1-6,CASSPSQGLSSPLHF,TGTGCCAGCAGCCCTTCACAGGGCTTAAGTTCACCCCTCCACTTT
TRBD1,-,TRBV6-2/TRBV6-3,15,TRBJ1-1,CASSYSPGTVHEAFF,TGTGCCAGCAGTTACTCCCCCGGGACAGTCCACGAAGCTTTCTTT
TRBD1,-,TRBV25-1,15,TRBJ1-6,CASSDPGQGVSPLHF,TGTGCCAGCAGTGACCCGGGACAGGGAGTTTCACCCCTCCACTTT
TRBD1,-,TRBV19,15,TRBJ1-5,CASSMGRGPEQPQHF,TGTGCCAGTAGTATGGGCAGGGGGCCCGAACAGCCCCAGCATTTT